What follows are 16 T cell receptor beta chains derived from one specimen sequenced in a study of T cell repertoires in cytomegalovirus infection. TCRdb reanalysed the reads using MiXCR and keeps one entry per CDR3 protein. The sample consists of almost 500,000 distinct CDR3 sequences, roughly 10% of them appearing once. The source material was PBMCs. The receptor source for this set is a human donor in good health (CMV status not recorded). Some clones in this sample may be carry-over from other donors' samples.

This clonotype showed up many times. The CDR3 sequence: CASSLVGGGSGANVLTF. DNA of the CDR3: TGTGCCAGCAGCTTAGTGGGGGGGGGCTCTGGGGCCAACGTCCTGACTTTC. This chain joins TRBV7-9 and TRBJ2-6, with 7 positions matching TRBD2. CDR1 and CDR2 from the germline V gene are SEHNR and FQNEAQ (reference sequence). Unmatched junction bases numbered 3, after V lost 1 base and J lost 0 bases. The CDR3 has 17 residues.

This chain links TRBV5-4 with TRBJ2-5; either TRBD1 or TRBD2 may fit D (5 bases each). V dropped 2 bases and J dropped 5 bases, with 13 bases sitting between them. This CDR3 is 14 amino acids long. Germline V gives CDR1 SGHNT, CDR2 YYREEE (reference sequence). Here the CDR3 reads CASSLKGTVETQYF. The CDR3 nucleotides read TGTGCCAGCAGCTTAAAAGGGACCGTGGAGACCCAGTACTTC. The variable domain in full, with the rest retrieved from reference TRBV5-4 and TRBJ2-5, is ETGVTQSPTHLIKTRGQQVTLRCSSQSGHNTVSWYQQALGQGPQFIFQYYREEENGRGNFPPRFSGLQFPNYSSELNVNALELDDSALYLCASSLKGTVETQYFGPGTRLLVL.

The chain carries TRBV20-1 and TRBJ1-5, with 8 nucleotides matching TRBD1. The CDR3 extends over 14 amino acids. Unmatched junction bases numbered 7, after V lost 4 bases and J lost 5 bases. The germline V gene encodes CDR1 DFQATT and CDR2 SNEGSKA (reference sequence). The CDR3 sequence: CSAKRGTGYQPQHF. DNA of the CDR3: TGCAGTGCTAAGAGGGGGACAGGTTATCAGCCCCAGCATTTT.

This clonotype was found a few times. J is TRBJ1-1 and V is TRBV27, with a weak D call TRBD1 (5 bases). CDR3 length equals 15 residues. Germline V gene lookup returns CDR1 MNHEY and CDR2 SMNVEV (reference sequence). V shed 0 bases and J shed 4 bases, with 12 bases lying between them. DNA of the CDR3: TGTGCCAGCAGTTTATCGCGACAGTGGGGCACTGAAGCTTTCTTT. As protein: CASSLSRQWGTEAFF.

This clonotype was observed a few times. The chain uses TRBV20-1 and TRBJ2-7; 13 bases fit TRBD2. V dropped 0 bases and J dropped 7; count of bases not matched to a gene: 6. CDR1 and CDR2 from the germline V gene are DFQATT and SNEGSKA (reference sequence). The CDR3 length is 15 residues. The CDR3 spells CSARDTTSGRAEQYF. CDR3 nucleotides: TGCAGTGCTAGAGATACAACTAGCGGGAGGGCTGAGCAGTACTTC.

The chain joins TRBV15 to TRBJ2-7, with D uncertain. From germline, CDR1 is LNHNV and CDR2 YYDKDF (reference sequence). The CDR3 is 14 amino acids. Trimming pared 0 bases from V and 4 bases from J, leaving 10 bases between. The CDR3 loop is CATSRDNIGYEQYF. In DNA, the CDR3 is TGTGCCACCAGCAGAGATAACATTGGATACGAGCAGTACTTC.

This clonotype was found many times. The chain links TRBV28 to TRBJ2-2; D might be TRBD2 (6 bases). Germline V lookup: CDR1 MDHEN, CDR2 SYDVKM. The V gene lost 4 bases and the J gene lost 9 bases, with 24 bases spanning the gap. This CDR3 spans 17 amino acids. The CDR3 bases are TGTGCCAGCAGTTCCCTTGGCGGGACCGTGCCAGGCTGGGAGCTGTTTTTT. Translated, it gives CASSSLGGTVPGWELFF.

This clonotype has ten or more counts. The chain links TRBV12-3 or TRBV12-4 to TRBJ2-2; D is undetermined. Trimming shortened V by 0 bases and J by 1 base, and 6 bases separated the two germline ends. The CDR3 extends over 15 amino acids. The CDR3 nucleotides read TGTGCCAGCAGTTTAGCGCCGGGGAACACCGGGGAGCTGTTTTTT. This codes for CASSLAPGNTGELFF.

V gene TRBV9 combines with J gene TRBJ2-7, with TRBD2 identical over 12 bases. V gave up 2 bases and J gave up 4 bases; unmatched junction bases: 4. The V gene's germline CDR1 is SGDLS and CDR2 YYNGEE. This CDR3 spans 15 amino acids. In DNA, the CDR3 is TGTGCCAGCAGCGTTTCTAGCGGGAGGGCGTACGAGCAGTACTTC. Translated: CASSVSSGRAYEQYF.

This clonotype was picked up many times. This rearrangement joins TRBV11-2 to TRBJ2-1; 8 nucleotides match TRBD2. The junction had 11 bases not matched to a gene; V was cut back by 4 bases and J by 6 bases. Per germline, CDR1 SGHAT and CDR2 FQNNGV. The length of the CDR3 is 16 residues. CDR3 loop: CASSSGSGRMVNEQFF. CDR3 nucleotides: TGTGCCAGCAGCTCCGGAAGCGGGAGAATGGTCAATGAGCAGTTCTTC.

The sample holds many counts of this clonotype. The CDR3 region is CASSSWGGGNTDTQYF. CDR3 in DNA: TGTGCCAGCAGCTCCTGGGGTGGAGGGAACACAGATACGCAGTATTTT. The V call is TRBV7-9, the J call TRBJ2-3; maybe TRBD2 (6 bases). CDR1 and CDR2 (germline): SEHNR, FQNEAQ (reference sequence). The V end lost 4 bases, the J end lost 2 bases, and 16 bases lay between the germline ends. This CDR3 is built from 16 residues. Full variable domain (remainder filled in from reference TRBV7-9 and TRBJ2-3): DTGVSQNPRHKITKRGQNVTFRCDPISEHNRLYWYRQTLGQGPEFLTYFQNEAQLEKSRLLSDRFSAERPKGSFSTLEIQRTEQGDSAMYLCASSSWGGGNTDTQYFGPGTRLTVL.

V and J are TRBV13 and TRBJ1-2, with D possibly being TRBD1 (6 bases). This CDR3 comprises 19 residues. Between the trimmed V and J ends, which lost 5 bases and 5 bases, there was a span of 30 bases. Germline V CDR1 and CDR2: PRHDT, FYEKMQ (reference sequence). The CDR3 region has the DNA TGTGCCAGCAGCGCAACGGGACACAGAGTAATAATGCTTGGGTATGGCTACACCTTC. Translating gives CASSATGHRVIMLGYGYTF.

In its sample, this clonotype was seen many times. The chain links TRBV12-3 or TRBV12-4 to TRBJ2-5; the D is unclear. CDR3 length equals 13 residues. The V end was cut by 1 base, the J end by 4 bases, with 7 bases between. The CDR3 loop reads CASSLDQRETQYF. Here the CDR3 DNA reads TGTGCCAGCAGTTTAGACCAAAGAGAGACCCAGTACTTC.

This clonotype appeared many times. This chain links TRBV7-9 with TRBJ2-3; D is unclear. The CDR3 loop spans 14 amino acids. Germline-derived CDR1 and CDR2 are SEHNR and FQNEAQ (reference sequence). The ends were cut back, 1 base at V and 9 bases at J, with 14 bases in the middle. This CDR3 reads CASSLEFAQQTQYF. The CDR3 DNA reads as TGTGCCAGCAGCTTAGAGTTCGCCCAGCAAACGCAGTATTTT.

This clonotype was counted between two and nine times. This rearrangement joins TRBV30 to TRBJ1-2, with a tentative D call TRBD1 (5 bases). The germline V gene encodes CDR1 GTSNPN and CDR2 SVGIG (reference sequence). The CDR3 contains 13 residues. The V gene lost 0 bases and the J gene lost 12 bases, with 17 bases spanning the gap. CDR3 in DNA: TGTGCCTGGAGTGTCTCCTCTAGACAGAAAAACACCTTC. Protein sequence: CAWSVSSRQKNTF. The full variable domain, its missing parts supplied by reference TRBV30 and TRBJ1-2, is SQTIHQWPATLVQPVGSPLSLECTVEGTSNPNLYWYRQAAGRGLQLLFYSVGIGQISSEVPQNLSASRPQDRQFILSSKKLLLSDSGFYLCAWSVSSRQKNTFGSGTRLTVV.

Ten or more counts support this clonotype. The genes are TRBV4-1 and TRBJ2-3; 8 bases match TRBD2. The CDR3 has 15 amino acids. The J segment lost 9 bases and the V segment lost 4 bases, leaving 12 bases of the junction unmatched. CDR1 and CDR2 from the germline V gene are MGHRA and YSYEKL. CDR3 nucleotide sequence: TGCGCCAGCAGCCCTTTGGAGGAGCGGGAGACCACGCAGTATTTT. Translated, it gives CASSPLEERETTQYF.